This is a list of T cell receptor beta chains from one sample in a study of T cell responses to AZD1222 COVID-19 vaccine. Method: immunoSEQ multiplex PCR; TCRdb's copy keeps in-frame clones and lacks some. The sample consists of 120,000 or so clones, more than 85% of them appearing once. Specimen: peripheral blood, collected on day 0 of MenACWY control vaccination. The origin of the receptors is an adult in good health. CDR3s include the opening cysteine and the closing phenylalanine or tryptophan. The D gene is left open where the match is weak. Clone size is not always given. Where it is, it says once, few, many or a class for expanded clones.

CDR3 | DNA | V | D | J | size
CASSLAWSYEQYF | TGTGCCAGCAGTTTGGCTTGGAGCTACGAGCAGTACTTC | TRBV28 | NA | TRBJ2-7 | NA
CAISSTYEQYF | TGTGCCATCAGTTCGACCTACGAGCAGTACTTC | TRBV10-3 | NA | TRBJ2-7 | once
CASGGGGSNQPQHF | TGTGCCAGCGGGGGCGGGGGTAGCAATCAGCCCCAGCATTTT | TRBV25-1 | NA | TRBJ1-5 | NA
CASSLRGLLTDTQYF | TGTGCCAGCAGCTTAAGGGGACTACTCACAGATACGCAGTATTTT | TRBV11-3 | TRBD2 | TRBJ2-3 | NA
CASRPVRSRTGELFF | TGTGCCAGCAGGCCCGTTCGGAGTCGCACCGGGGAGCTGTTTTTT | TRBV11-2 | NA | TRBJ2-2 | NA
CASTREEQYF | TGTGCCAGCACCCGCGAAGAGCAGTATTTT | TRBV5-5 | NA | TRBJ2-3 | NA
CASTPGSPGTQYF | TGTGCCAGCACCCCCGGGTCTCCGGGTACGCAGTATTTT | TRBV6-5 | NA | TRBJ2-3 | NA
CASSPRTVQGYKSYNEQFF | TGTGCCAGCAGCCCGCGAACCGTACAGGGCTACAAATCCTACAATGAGCAGTTCTTC | TRBV3-1/TRBV3-2 | NA | TRBJ2-1 | NA
CASSSITGQFYNEQFF | TGTGCCAGCAGCTCCATTACGGGACAGTTCTACAATGAGCAGTTCTTC | TRBV7-9 | TRBD1 | TRBJ2-1 | once
CASSQQDRKYNEQFF | TGCGCCAGCAGCCAGCAGGACAGGAAGTACAATGAGCAGTTCTTC | TRBV4-1 | TRBD1 | TRBJ2-1 | once
CASSLGEGPQHF | TGTGCCAGCAGCTTAGGGGAGGGGCCCCAGCATTTT | TRBV11-3 | NA | TRBJ1-5 | NA
CASSPSGSLYEQYF | TGTGCCAGCAGCCCTAGCGGGAGTCTCTACGAGCAGTACTTC | TRBV7-8 | TRBD2 | TRBJ2-7 | NA
CAISARTTSYEQYF | TGTGCCATCAGTGCGAGGACTACCTCCTACGAGCAGTACTTC | TRBV10-3 | NA | TRBJ2-7 | NA
CASSSTGHEQYF | TGTGCCAGCAGCTCTACAGGGCACGAGCAGTACTTC | TRBV7-3 | NA | TRBJ2-7 | NA
CASSLLAGGNNEQFF | TGTGCCAGCAGCTTACTAGCGGGAGGGAACAATGAGCAGTTCTTC | TRBV7-3 | TRBD2 | TRBJ2-1 | NA
CASSVDPPGQGASDTQYF | TGTGCCAGCAGCGTAGATCCGCCGGGACAGGGGGCCTCAGATACGCAGTATTTT | TRBV9 | TRBD1 | TRBJ2-3 | NA
CASSRKGTSGTLPPPEQYF | TGTGCCAGCAGCCGGAAAGGGACTAGCGGGACCTTACCCCCCCCCGAGCAGTACTTC | TRBV7-2 | TRBD2 | TRBJ2-7 | NA
CASRNKQGSSLTEAFF | TGTGCCAGCAGGAATAAACAGGGGTCGAGTCTGACTGAAGCTTTCTTT | TRBV5-6 | TRBD1 | TRBJ1-1 | NA
CASSLYGGGRYEQYF | TGTGCCAGCAGTTTATATGGAGGGGGCAGGTACGAGCAGTACTTC | TRBV27 | NA | TRBJ2-7 | NA
CASSRSDRGDLYF | TGTGCCAGCAGTCGCTCCGACCGGGGAGATCTATATTTT | TRBV6-5 | NA | TRBJ1-3 | once
CASSLKAVSSGNTIYF | TGTGCCAGCAGCCTCAAGGCGGTTTCCTCTGGAAACACCATATATTTT | TRBV7-2 | NA | TRBJ1-3 | few
CASSQDWRSSFYEQYF | TGCGCCAGCAGCCAAGATTGGAGGTCGAGTTTCTACGAGCAGTACTTC | TRBV4-3 | NA | TRBJ2-7 | NA
CASSLTDPFYGYTF | TGTGCCAGCAGTTTAACAGACCCATTCTATGGCTACACCTTC | TRBV27 | NA | TRBJ1-2 | NA
CASSPDRDQPQHF | TGTGCCAGCAGCCCGGACAGAGATCAGCCCCAGCATTTT | TRBV7-2 | NA | TRBJ1-5 | NA
CASSVGTSQIGELFF | TGTGCCAGCAGCGTGGGGACTAGTCAGATCGGGGAGCTGTTTTTT | TRBV9 | TRBD2 | TRBJ2-2 | NA
CSVEMSGYEQYF | TGCAGCGTTGAAATGTCTGGGTACGAGCAGTACTTC | TRBV29-1 | NA | TRBJ2-7 | NA
CASSDRVVGETQYF | TGCGCCAGCAGCGATAGGGTCGTGGGGGAGACCCAGTACTTC | TRBV5-1 | NA | TRBJ2-5 | NA
CASSPATSGRFYEQYF | TGTGCCAGCAGCCCCGCGACTAGCGGGAGGTTCTACGAGCAGTACTTC | TRBV11-2 | TRBD2 | TRBJ2-7 | NA
CASSATHTLNTEAFF | TGCGCCAGCAGCGCAACACATACCCTGAACACTGAAGCTTTCTTT | TRBV4-1 | NA | TRBJ1-1 | NA
CASSLALTNEQFF | TGTGCCAGCAGCTTAGCTCTGACTAATGAGCAGTTCTTC | TRBV7-9 | NA | TRBJ2-1 | NA
CASSPLTGHTYEQYF | TGTGCCAGCTCACCACTTACAGGTCATACCTACGAGCAGTACTTC | TRBV18 | NA | TRBJ2-7 | NA
CASSHNYEQYF | TGTGCCAGCAGTCATAACTACGAGCAGTACTTC | TRBV12-3/TRBV12-4 | NA | TRBJ2-7 | few
CASSPRGQGGTEAFF | TGTGCCAGTAGTCCTCGAGGACAGGGTGGCACTGAAGCTTTCTTT | TRBV19 | TRBD1 | TRBJ1-1 | once
CASSLAPDTYEQYF | TGTGCCAGCAGCTTAGCTCCGGATACCTACGAGCAGTACTTC | TRBV7-8 | NA | TRBJ2-7 | NA
CASKDGTVVGQPQHF | TGTGCCAGCAAAGACGGGACAGTCGTGGGTCAGCCCCAGCATTTT | TRBV6-5 | TRBD1 | TRBJ1-5 | NA
CASSLITGELFF | TGTGCCAGCAGCCTGATCACCGGGGAGCTGTTTTTT | TRBV13 | NA | TRBJ2-2 | NA
CASSLAGREGSGGYTF | TGCGCCAGCAGCTTGGCGGGCCGCGAGGGAAGTGGTGGCTACACCTTC | TRBV5-1 | NA | TRBJ1-2 | NA
CASSDSSGSYNEQFF | TGTGCCAGCAGTGACTCGAGCGGCTCCTACAATGAGCAGTTCTTC | TRBV6-4 | NA | TRBJ2-1 | NA
CASSVGTSGVFGELFF | TGTGCCAGCAGCGTAGGGACTAGCGGAGTTTTTGGGGAGCTGTTTTTT | TRBV9 | TRBD2 | TRBJ2-2 | NA
CASSFRGVTEAFF | TGTGCCAGCAGTTTCCGGGGGGTCACTGAAGCTTTCTTT | TRBV12-3/TRBV12-4 | NA | TRBJ1-1 | NA
CASSVGMEPYNSPLHF | TGTGCCAGCAGCGTCGGAATGGAACCCTATAATTCACCCCTCCACTTT | TRBV9 | NA | TRBJ1-6 | NA
CASSWTEPTDTQYF | TGCGCCAGCAGCTGGACAGAACCCACAGATACGCAGTATTTT | TRBV5-1 | NA | TRBJ2-3 | NA
CASSIGQGAGEQFF | TGTGCCAGCAGCATCGGACAGGGGGCGGGTGAGCAGTTCTTC | TRBV5-4 | TRBD1 | TRBJ2-1 | NA
CAWRRGQGWYEQYF | TGTGCCTGGAGACGCGGACAGGGGTGGTACGAGCAGTACTTC | TRBV30 | TRBD1 | TRBJ2-7 | once
CASRQGLADSYNEQFF | TGTGCCAGCAGGCAGGGACTAGCGGACTCCTACAATGAGCAGTTCTTC | TRBV11-1 | TRBD2 | TRBJ2-1 | NA
CASSPGTLGDEKLFF | TGCGCCAGCAGCCCGGGGACCCTCGGAGACGAAAAACTGTTTTTT | TRBV5-1 | NA | TRBJ1-4 | NA
CASSFAGGNYEQYF | TGTGCCAGCAGTTTCGCCGGGGGTAATTACGAGCAGTACTTC | TRBV28 | NA | TRBJ2-7 | few
CASSEGRYSGANVLTF | TGCGCCAGCAGTGAGGGACGGTACTCTGGGGCCAACGTCCTGACTTTC | TRBV10-2 | NA | TRBJ2-6 | NA
CASKQSGTGGGGTQYF | TGTGCCAGCAAACAATCCGGGACAGGGGGCGGAGGTACCCAGTACTTC | TRBV27 | TRBD1 | TRBJ2-5 | NA